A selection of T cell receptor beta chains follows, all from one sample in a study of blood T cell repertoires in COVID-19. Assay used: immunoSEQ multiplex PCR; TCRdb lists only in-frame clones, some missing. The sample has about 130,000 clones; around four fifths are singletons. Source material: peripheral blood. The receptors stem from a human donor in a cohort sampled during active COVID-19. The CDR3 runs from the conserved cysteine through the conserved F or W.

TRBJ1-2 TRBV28 CASSPGDRGSWGYTF
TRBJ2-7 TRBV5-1 CASSPPNSYEQYF
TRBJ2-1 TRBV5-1 CASSYLSGGAGNEQFF
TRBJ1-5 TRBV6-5 CASRADRVLGQPQHF
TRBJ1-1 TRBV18 CASSVDTGAAFF
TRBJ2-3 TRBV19 CASRETGRGTDTQYF
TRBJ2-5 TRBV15 CATSNSRGETQYF
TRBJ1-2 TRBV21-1 CASSRGKGRDYGYTF
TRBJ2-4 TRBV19 CASSSPGGQNIQYF
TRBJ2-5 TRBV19 CASSRGAETQYF
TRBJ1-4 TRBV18 CASSPTGIDNEKLFF
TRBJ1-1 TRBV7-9 CASSPRDSPTEAFF
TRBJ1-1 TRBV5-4 CASTPGRGGLNTEAFF
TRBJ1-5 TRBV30 CAWSPGGDQPQHF
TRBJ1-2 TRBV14 CASSQTVAGYGYTF
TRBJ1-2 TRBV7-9 CASSLERVTVGYTF
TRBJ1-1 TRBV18 CASSPNRGVVFEAFF